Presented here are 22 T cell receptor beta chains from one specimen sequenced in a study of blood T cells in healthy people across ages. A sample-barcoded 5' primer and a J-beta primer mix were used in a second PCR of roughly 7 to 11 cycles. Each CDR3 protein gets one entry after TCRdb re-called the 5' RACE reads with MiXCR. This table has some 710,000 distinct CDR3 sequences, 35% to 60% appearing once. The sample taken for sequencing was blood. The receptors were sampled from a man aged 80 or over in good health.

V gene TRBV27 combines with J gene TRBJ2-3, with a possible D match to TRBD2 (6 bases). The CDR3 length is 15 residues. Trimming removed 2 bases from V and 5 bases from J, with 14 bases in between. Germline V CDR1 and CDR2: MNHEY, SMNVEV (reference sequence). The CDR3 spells CASSLGGGHRDTQYF. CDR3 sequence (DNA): TGTGCCAGCAGTTTAGGCGGAGGGCATAGAGATACGCAGTATTTT.

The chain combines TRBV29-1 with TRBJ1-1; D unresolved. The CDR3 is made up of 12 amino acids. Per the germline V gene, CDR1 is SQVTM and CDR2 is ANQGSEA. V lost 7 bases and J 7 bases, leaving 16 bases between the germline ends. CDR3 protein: CSGWGGQDEAFF. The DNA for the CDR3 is TGCAGCGGATGGGGTGGTCAGGATGAAGCTTTCTTT. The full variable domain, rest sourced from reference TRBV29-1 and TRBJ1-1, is SAVISQKPSRDICQRGTSLTIQCQVDSQVTMMFWYRQQPGQSLTLIATANQGSEATYESGFVIDKFPISRPNLTFSTLTVSNMSPEDSSIYLCSGWGGQDEAFFGQGTRLTVV.

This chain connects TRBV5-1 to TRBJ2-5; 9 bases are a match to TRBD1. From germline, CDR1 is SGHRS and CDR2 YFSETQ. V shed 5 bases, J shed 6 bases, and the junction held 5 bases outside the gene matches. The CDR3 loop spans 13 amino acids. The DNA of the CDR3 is TGCGCCAGCAGGCCGGGACAGGGTCAGACCCAGTACTTC. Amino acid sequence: CASRPGQGQTQYF. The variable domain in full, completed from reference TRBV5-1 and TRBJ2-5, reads KAGVTQTPRYLIKTRGQQVTLSCSPISGHRSVSWYQQTPGQGLQFLFEYFSETQRNKGNFPGRFSGRQFSNSRSEMNVSTLELGDSALYLCASRPGQGQTQYFGPGTRLLVL.

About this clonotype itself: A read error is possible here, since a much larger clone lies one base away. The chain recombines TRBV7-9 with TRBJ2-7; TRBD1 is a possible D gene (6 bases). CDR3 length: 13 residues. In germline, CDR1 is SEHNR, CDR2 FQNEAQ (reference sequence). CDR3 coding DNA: TGTGCCAGCAGCCGGGACACCCAAGAGACCCAGGACTTC. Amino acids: CASSRDTQETQDF.

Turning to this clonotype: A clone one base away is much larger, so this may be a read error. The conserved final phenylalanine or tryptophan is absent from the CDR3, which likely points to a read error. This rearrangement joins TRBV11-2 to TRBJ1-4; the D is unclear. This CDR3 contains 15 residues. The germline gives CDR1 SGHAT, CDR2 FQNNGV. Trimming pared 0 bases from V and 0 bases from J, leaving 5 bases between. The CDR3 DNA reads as TGTGCCAGCAGCTTAGATCGGGCAACTAATGAAAAACTGTTTTTA. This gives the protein CASSLDRATNEKLFL.

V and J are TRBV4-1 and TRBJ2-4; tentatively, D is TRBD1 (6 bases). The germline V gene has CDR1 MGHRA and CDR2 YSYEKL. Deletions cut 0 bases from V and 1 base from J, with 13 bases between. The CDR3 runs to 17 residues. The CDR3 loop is CASSQDQVQGAKNIQYF. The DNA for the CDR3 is TGCGCCAGCAGCCAAGATCAGGTTCAGGGGGCCAAAAACATTCAGTACTTC.

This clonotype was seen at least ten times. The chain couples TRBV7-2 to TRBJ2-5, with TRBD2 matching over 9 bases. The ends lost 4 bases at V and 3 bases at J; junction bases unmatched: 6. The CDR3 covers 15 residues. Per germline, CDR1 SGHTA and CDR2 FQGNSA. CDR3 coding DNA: TGTGCCAGCAGCTCTCCAGCGGGAGGTAAAGAGACCCAGTACTTC. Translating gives CASSSPAGGKETQYF.

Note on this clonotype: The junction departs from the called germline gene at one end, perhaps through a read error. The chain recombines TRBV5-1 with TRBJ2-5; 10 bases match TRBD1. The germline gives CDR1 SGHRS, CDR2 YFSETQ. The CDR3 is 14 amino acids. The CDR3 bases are TGTGCCAGCAGCTCTCCGGGACAGGGGGAGACCCAGTACTTC. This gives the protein CASSSPGQGETQYF.

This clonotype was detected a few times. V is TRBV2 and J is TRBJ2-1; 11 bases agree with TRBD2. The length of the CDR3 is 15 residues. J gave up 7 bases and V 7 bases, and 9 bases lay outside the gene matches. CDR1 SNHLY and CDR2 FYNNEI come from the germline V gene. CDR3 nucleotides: TGTGCCAGCACCTCACTAGCGGGAGCTTGGAATGAGCAGTTCTTC. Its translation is CASTSLAGAWNEQFF.

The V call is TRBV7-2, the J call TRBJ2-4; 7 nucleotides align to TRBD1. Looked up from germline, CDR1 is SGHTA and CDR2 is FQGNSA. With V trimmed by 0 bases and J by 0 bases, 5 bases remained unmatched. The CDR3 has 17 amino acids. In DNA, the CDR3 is TGTGCCAGCAGCTTAGCCGGCCAGGGGGTAGCCAAAAACATTCAGTACTTC. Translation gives CASSLAGQGVAKNIQYF.

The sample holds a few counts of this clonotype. The CDR3 spells CASTRGTNEKLFF. CDR3 DNA: TGCGCCAGCACGAGGGGAACTAATGAAAAACTGTTTTTT. This chain links TRBV5-1 with TRBJ1-4; tentative D call: TRBD1 (5 bases). This CDR3 has 13 amino acids. Germline-derived CDR1 and CDR2 are SGHRS and YFSETQ. V lost 6 bases to trimming and J lost 1 base, with 7 bases between them.

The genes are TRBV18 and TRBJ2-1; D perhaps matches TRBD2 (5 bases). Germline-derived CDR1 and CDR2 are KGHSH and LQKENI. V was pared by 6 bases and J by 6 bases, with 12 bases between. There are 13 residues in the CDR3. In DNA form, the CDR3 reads TGTGCCAGCTCTCCGGTTGCGGGCAATGAGCAGTTCTTC. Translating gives CASSPVAGNEQFF.

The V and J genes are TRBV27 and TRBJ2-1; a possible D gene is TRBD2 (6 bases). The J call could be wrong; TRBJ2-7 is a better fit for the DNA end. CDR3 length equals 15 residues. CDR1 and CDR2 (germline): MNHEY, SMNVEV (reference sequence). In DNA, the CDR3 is TGTGCCAGCAGTTTATCTTCAATTGGGGGGAATGAGCAGTACTTC. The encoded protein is CASSLSSIGGNEQYF.

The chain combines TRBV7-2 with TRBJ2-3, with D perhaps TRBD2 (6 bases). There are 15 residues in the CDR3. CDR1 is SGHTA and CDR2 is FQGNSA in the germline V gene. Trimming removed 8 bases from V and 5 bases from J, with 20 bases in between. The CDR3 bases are TGTGCCAGCGGCTCTAGCGTCTCCGTGGGAGATACGCAGTATTTT. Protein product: CASGSSVSVGDTQYF.

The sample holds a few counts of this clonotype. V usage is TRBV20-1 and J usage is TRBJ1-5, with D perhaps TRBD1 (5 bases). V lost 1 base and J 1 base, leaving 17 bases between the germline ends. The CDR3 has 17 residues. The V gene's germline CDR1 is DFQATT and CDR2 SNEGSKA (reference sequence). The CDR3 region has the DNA TGCAGTGCTAGAGGGGTCTCAGGGATAAGAAGCAATCAGCCCCAGCATTTT. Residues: CSARGVSGIRSNQPQHF.

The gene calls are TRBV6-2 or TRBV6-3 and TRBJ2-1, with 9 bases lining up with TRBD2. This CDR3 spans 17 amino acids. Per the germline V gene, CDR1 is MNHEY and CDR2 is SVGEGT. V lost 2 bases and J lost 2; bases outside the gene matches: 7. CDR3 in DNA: TGTGCCAGCAGTTACCACCTAGCGGGAAGCCCCTACAATGAGCAGTTCTTC. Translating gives CASSYHLAGSPYNEQFF.

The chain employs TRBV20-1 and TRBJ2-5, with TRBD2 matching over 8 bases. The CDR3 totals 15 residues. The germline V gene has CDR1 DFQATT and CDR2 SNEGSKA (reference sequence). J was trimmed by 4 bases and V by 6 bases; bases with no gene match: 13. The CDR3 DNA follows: TGCAGTGCACCCAGGGGAGCGGGAGTGTCAGAGACCCAGTACTTC. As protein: CSAPRGAGVSETQYF.

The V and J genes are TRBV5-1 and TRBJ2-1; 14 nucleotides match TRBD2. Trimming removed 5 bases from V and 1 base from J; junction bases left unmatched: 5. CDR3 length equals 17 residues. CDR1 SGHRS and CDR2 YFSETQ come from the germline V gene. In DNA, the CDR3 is TGCGCCAGCAGACTGACTAGCGGGAGGGGGTCCTACAATGAGCAGTTCTTC. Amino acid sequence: CASRLTSGRGSYNEQFF.

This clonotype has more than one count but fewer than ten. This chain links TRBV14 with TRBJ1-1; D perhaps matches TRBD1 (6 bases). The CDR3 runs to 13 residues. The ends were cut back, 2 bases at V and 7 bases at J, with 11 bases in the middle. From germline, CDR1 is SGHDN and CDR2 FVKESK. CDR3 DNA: TGTGCCAGCAGCCAAAATTTACAGGGTGAAGCTTTCTTT. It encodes CASSQNLQGEAFF.

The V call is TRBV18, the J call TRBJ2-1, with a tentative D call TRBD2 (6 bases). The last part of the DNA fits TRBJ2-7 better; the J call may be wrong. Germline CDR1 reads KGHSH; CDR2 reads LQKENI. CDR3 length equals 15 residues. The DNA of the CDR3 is TGTGCCAGCTCACCAGGCGGGGTCTCCTACAATGAGCAGTACTTC. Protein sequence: CASSPGGVSYNEQYF.

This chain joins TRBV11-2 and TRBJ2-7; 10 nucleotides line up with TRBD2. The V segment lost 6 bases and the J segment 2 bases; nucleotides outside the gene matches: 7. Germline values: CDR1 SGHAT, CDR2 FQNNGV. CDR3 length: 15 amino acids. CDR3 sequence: CASRPGLAKTYEQYF. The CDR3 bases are TGTGCCAGCAGGCCGGGACTAGCGAAAACCTACGAGCAGTACTTC.

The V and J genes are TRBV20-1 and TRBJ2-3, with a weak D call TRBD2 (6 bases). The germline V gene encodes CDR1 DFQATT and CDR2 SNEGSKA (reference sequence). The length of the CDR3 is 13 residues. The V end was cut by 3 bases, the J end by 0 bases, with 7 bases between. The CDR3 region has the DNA TGCAGTGCTAGTGCGGGAAGCACAGATACGCAGTATTTT. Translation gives CSASAGSTDTQYF.